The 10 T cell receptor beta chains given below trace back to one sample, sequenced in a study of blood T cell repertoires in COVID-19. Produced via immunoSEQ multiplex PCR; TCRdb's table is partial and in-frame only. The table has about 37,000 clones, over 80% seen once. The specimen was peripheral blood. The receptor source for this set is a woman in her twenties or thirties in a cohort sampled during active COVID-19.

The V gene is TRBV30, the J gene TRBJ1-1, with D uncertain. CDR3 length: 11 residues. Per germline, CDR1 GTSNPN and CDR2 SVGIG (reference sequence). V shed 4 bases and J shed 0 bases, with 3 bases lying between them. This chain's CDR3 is CAWNLNTEAFF. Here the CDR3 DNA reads TGTGCCTGGAACTTGAACACTGAAGCTTTCTTT.

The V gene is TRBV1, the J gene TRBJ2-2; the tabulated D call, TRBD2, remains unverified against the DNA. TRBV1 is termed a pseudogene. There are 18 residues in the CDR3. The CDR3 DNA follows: TGCACCAGCACCTCGACTAGCGGGAGGACCAGGTGCACCGGGGAGCTGTTTTTT. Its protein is CTSTSTSGRTRCTGELFF.

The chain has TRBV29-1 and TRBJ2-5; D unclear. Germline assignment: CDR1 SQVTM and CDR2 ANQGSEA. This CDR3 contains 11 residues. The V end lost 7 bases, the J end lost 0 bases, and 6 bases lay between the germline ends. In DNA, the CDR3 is TGCAGCGGGCTGTACCAAGAGACCCAGTACTTC. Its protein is CSGLYQETQYF.

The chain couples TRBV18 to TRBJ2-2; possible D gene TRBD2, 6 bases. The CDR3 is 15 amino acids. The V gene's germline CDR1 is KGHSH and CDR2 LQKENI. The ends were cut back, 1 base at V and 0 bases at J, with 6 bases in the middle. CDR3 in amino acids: CASSPRLANTGELFF. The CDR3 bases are TGTGCCAGCTCACCACGACTAGCGAACACCGGGGAGCTGTTTTTT.

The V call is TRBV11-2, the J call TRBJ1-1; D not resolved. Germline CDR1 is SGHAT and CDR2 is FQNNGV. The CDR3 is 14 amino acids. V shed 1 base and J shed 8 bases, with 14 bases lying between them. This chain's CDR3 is CASSLGSLRVEAFF. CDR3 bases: TGTGCCAGCAGCTTAGGTTCTCTGCGGGTCGAAGCTTTCTTT. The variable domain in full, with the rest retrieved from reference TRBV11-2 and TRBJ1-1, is EAGVAQSPRYKIIEKRQSVAFWCNPISGHATLYWYQQILGQGPKLLIQFQNNGVVDDSQLPKDRFSAERLKGVDSTLKIQPAKLEDSAVYLCASSLGSLRVEAFFGQGTRLTVV.

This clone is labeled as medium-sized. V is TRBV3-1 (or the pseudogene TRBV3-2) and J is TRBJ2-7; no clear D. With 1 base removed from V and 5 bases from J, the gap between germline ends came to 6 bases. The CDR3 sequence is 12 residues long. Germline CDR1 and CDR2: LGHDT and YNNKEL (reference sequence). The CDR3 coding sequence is TGTGCCAGCAGCCAAGTCGAGGACGAGCAGTACTTC. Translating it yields CASSQVEDEQYF.

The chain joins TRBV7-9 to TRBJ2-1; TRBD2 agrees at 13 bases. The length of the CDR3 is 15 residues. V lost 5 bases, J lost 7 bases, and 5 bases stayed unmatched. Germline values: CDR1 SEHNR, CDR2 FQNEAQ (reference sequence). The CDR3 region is CASSTGTSGMNEQFF. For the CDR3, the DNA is TGTGCCAGCAGCACCGGGACTAGCGGGATGAATGAGCAGTTCTTC.

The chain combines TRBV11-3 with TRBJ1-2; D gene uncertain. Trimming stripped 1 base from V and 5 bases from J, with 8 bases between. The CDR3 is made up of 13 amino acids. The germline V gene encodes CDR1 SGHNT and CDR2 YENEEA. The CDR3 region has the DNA TGTGCCAGCAGCTTAGGCGGGCTGTATGGCTACACCTTC. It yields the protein CASSLGGLYGYTF.

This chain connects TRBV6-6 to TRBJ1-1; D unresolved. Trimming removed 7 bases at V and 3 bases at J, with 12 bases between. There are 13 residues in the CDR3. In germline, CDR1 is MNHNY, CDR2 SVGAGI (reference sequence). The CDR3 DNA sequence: TGTGCCAGCAACCCCGGGTGGTACACTGAAGCTTTCTTT. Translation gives CASNPGWYTEAFF.

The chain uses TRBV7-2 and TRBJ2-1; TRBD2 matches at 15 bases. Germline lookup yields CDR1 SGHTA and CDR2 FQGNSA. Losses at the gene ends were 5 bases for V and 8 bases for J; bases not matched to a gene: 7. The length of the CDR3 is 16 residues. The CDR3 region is CASSPRTSGRAHEQFF. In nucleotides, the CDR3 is TGTGCCAGCAGCCCCAGGACTAGCGGGAGGGCCCATGAGCAGTTCTTC.